This record concerns one TCR beta chain sequence. Its antigen is still unknown. This specimen comes from a study of T-cell reconstitution after alpha-beta-depleted transplantation in children. Study-wide results and caveats: Alpha-beta T cells about two months after transplant reportedly derived from several hundred expanded graft clones. From newly produced T cells came most of the T-cell counts and diversity one year after transplant. Diversity of TCRbeta at day 60 was high in some patients, arising from surviving recipient T cells and thymic progenitors.

V lost 1 base and J lost 6, with 14 bases in between. The CDR3 runs to 15 residues. Looked up from germline, CDR1 is SGHDT and CDR2 is YYEEEE. Unique molecular identifiers were incorporated into the prepared TCRbeta library. In TCRdb, the PCR reads were re-called with MiXCR into one record per CDR3 protein. This table has 150,000 to 200,000 distinct CDR3 sequences, around 5.9% appearing once. This clonotype originated in a girl in the first two years of life with combined immunodeficiency, due to receive a stem cell transplant. The sample in question was PBMCs, obtained before TCRalphabeta/CD19-depleted stem cell transplant. The V gene is TRBV5-6, the J gene TRBJ2-1; D remains ambiguous. The CDR3 here is CASSLKLSDPNEQFF. The CDR3 DNA reads TGTGCCAGCAGCTTGAAGCTTAGTGACCCCAATGAGCAGTTCTTC.